These 9 T cell receptor beta chains were sequenced from one sample in a study of blood T cell repertoires in COVID-19. Clones were sequenced by immunoSEQ multiplex PCR, and TCRdb holds only the in-frame ones, with some missing. The sample has fewer than 200,000 clones; roughly 85% are singletons. Source material: peripheral blood. The source of these receptors is an older woman with acute or convalescent COVID-19.

This chain connects TRBV3-1 (or the pseudogene TRBV3-2) to TRBJ1-5; perhaps TRBD1 as D (5 bases). Trimming shortened V by 2 bases and J by 5 bases, and 10 bases separated the two germline ends. CDR1 is LGHDT and CDR2 is YNNKEL in the germline V gene (reference sequence). The CDR3 loop spans 14 amino acids. In nucleotides, the CDR3 is TGTGCCAGCAGCCAACAGGGCTTATATCAGCCCCAGCATTTT. Protein product: CASSQQGLYQPQHF.

The rearrangement uses TRBV11-3 and TRBJ2-5; no clear D gene. Trimming cost V 4 bases and J 3 bases, with 9 bases left between them. The length of the CDR3 is 13 residues. Germline V CDR1 and CDR2: SGHNT, YENEEA. The CDR3 sequence: CASSSTSEETQYF. CDR3 sequence (DNA): TGTGCCAGCAGCTCGACATCAGAAGAGACCCAGTACTTC.

This clone has only one observation. The chain combines TRBV7-8 with TRBJ2-1; D unresolved. There are 13 residues in the CDR3. Trimming cost V 5 bases and J 4 bases, with 9 bases left between them. The germline V gene has CDR1 SGHVS and CDR2 FQNEAQ. The CDR3 sequence is CASSRTRYNEQFF. CDR3 sequence (DNA): TGTGCCAGCAGCCGTACAAGATACAATGAGCAGTTCTTC.

This clone has ten or more counts. The gene calls are TRBV7-3 and TRBJ2-1; 10 nucleotides agree with TRBD2. CDR3 size: 16 residues. With 3 bases clipped from V and 7 bases from J, the junction kept 9 bases outside the gene matches. The germline V gene encodes CDR1 SGHTA and CDR2 FQGTGA. This chain's CDR3 is CASSFLSGRYVNEQFF. CDR3 nucleotides: TGTGCCAGCAGCTTCCTTAGCGGGAGGTACGTTAATGAGCAGTTCTTC.

The gene calls are TRBV2 and TRBJ2-3, with a weak D call TRBD1 (5 bases). V was trimmed by 4 bases and J by 6 bases, leaving 8 bases between them. This CDR3 contains 12 residues. Per germline, CDR1 SNHLY and CDR2 FYNNEI. For the CDR3, the DNA is TGTGCCAGCAGTGCAGGGTGGGATACGCAGTATTTT. Its translation: CASSAGWDTQYF.

This clone was seen a few times. The rearrangement uses TRBV6-5 and TRBJ2-1; D is unclear. Germline values: CDR1 MNHEY, CDR2 SVGAGI. Between the trimmed V and J ends, which lost 6 bases and 12 bases, there was a span of 12 bases. CDR3 size: 11 residues. The CDR3 loop reads CASRSAGGQFF. The CDR3 DNA is TGTGCCAGCAGGAGTGCTGGTGGGCAGTTCTTC.

The gene calls are TRBV29-1 and TRBJ2-7, with 10 positions matching TRBD1. Germline loops: CDR1 SQVTM, CDR2 ANQGSEA. V trimming: 6 bases; J trimming: 2 bases; junction bases outside the gene matches: 10. The CDR3 has 15 residues. In nucleotides, the CDR3 is TGCAGCGTAGTAGCCGGGACAGGGGACCCCTACGAGCAGTACTTC. This translates into CSVVAGTGDPYEQYF.

J is TRBJ2-2 and V is TRBV5-1, with 7 bases matching TRBD2. CDR1 SGHRS and CDR2 YFSETQ come from the germline V gene. V lost 1 base to trimming and J lost 3 bases; unmatched junction nucleotides: 6. The CDR3 loop spans 16 amino acids. In DNA form, the CDR3 reads TGCGCCAGCAGCTTGAGTCTAGCGGAGCACACCGGGGAGCTGTTTTTT. It is translated as CASSLSLAEHTGELFF.

The CDR3 nucleotides read TGCAGCGCAAGACTGGGACTAGCAGACCTCGACATTCAGTACTTC. Its translation: CSARLGLADLDIQYF. This rearrangement joins TRBV29-1 to TRBJ2-4; 9 positions agree with TRBD2. The CDR3 extends over 15 amino acids. Germline V gene sequence: CDR1 SQVTM, CDR2 ANQGSEA. V gave up 7 bases and J gave up 8 bases; unmatched junction bases: 15.